What follows is one TCR beta chain and its context. This CDR3 comprises 14 residues. CDR1 and CDR2 (germline): SGHRS, YFSETQ. The V end was cut by 0 bases, the J end by 5 bases, with 11 bases between. This sample was taken from a study of blood T cell repertoires in COVID-19. Authors' methods: Counts of nucleated cells, estimated from reference gene primer amplification, were obtained. Method: immunoSEQ multiplex PCR; TCRdb's copy keeps in-frame clones and lacks some. The V and J calls and the clone size are those of that table, but D and trimming were determined from the DNA. The sample yields 650,000 to 800,000 clones, 70% to 90% seen once.

This receptor was identified in a woman in her late teens or twenties with acute or convalescent COVID-19. The chain is built from TRBV5-1 and TRBJ1-1; D unclear. Specimen: peripheral blood. The CDR3 DNA follows: TGCGCCAGCAGCTTGGGCGACCGGGGAACTGAAGCTTTCTTT. Protein sequence: CASSLGDRGTEAFF.